This TCR beta chain is drawn from a study of shared clonotypes between healthy human individuals. Findings and limits, study-wide: For sorted subsets, rarefaction showed incomplete sequencing despite large depth.

For this clone: Its antigen is as yet unknown.

The CDR3 is 16 residues long. Per germline, CDR1 PRHDT and CDR2 FYEKMQ (reference sequence). V lost 1 base and J 0 bases, leaving 12 bases between the germline ends. TCRdb's table, derived via immunoSEQ multiplex PCR, lists solely in-frame clones and lacks some. The sample holds about 1 million clones; about 84% are singletons and the top ten take more than 0.45%. The material sequenced was memory CD4+ T cells from PBMCs. Subset given: CD45RA-negative fraction. This TCR derives from a man between 18 and 29 years old in good health. Some clones in this sample may be carry-over from other donors' samples. V is TRBV13 and J is TRBJ1-2; D is uncertain. CDR3 nucleotide sequence: TGTGCCAGCAGCTTAGCGGGCGGAATAACTAACTATGGCTACACCTTC. It translates to CASSLAGGITNYGYTF.